This is a list of T cell receptor beta chains from one sample in a study of OX40 agonist ivuxolimab in advanced cancers. Sequencing was performed with immunoSEQ multiplex PCR; in TCRdb, only in-frame clones are kept and a portion is missing. The sample includes tens of thousands of clones, about 92% seen only once; the top ten take about 0.66%. The source was CD4+ or CD8+ T cells sorted from blood, collected in a trial of the OX40 agonist ivuxolimab. Receptor source: an adult with an advanced solid tumor such as melanoma, head and neck, liver or kidney cancer. CDR3s include the opening cysteine and the closing phenylalanine or tryptophan. A D gene is named only where the DNA matches it firmly. Clone size, where shown, is once, few, many, or a class for clones that have expanded.

clone_size	j_call	v_call	d_call	cdr3_nt	cdr3_aa
.	TRBJ2-2	TRBV10-3	TRBD2	TGTGCCATCCGAAGACTAGCGGGGAACACCGGGGAGCTGTTTTTT	CAIRRLAGNTGELFF
.	TRBJ2-7	TRBV29-1	.	TGCAGCGTTGGGTCCAGGGATTATGGCGAGCAGTACTTC	CSVGSRDYGEQYF
.	TRBJ1-2	TRBV2	.	TGTGCCAGCAGTGAAGCTGAGGGTATCGGCTATGGCTACACCTTC	CASSEAEGIGYGYTF
.	TRBJ1-4	TRBV28	.	TGTGCCAGCAGCCCGGGGGGGGGTGCGGAAAAACTGTTTTTT	CASSPGGGAEKLFF
.	TRBJ2-1	TRBV6-1	TRBD2	TGTGCCAGCAGCACATTGACTAGCGGGGTGGATGAGCAGTTCTTC	CASSTLTSGVDEQFF
.	TRBJ2-2	TRBV6-6	TRBD1	TGTGCCAGCAGTTACTCGGGACAGTACAACGGGGAGCTGTTTTTT	CASSYSGQYNGELFF
.	TRBJ2-2	TRBV6-5	.	TGTGCCACGGCCCCGGCGGGCACCGGGGAGCTGTTTTTT	CATAPAGTGELFF
.	TRBJ2-1	TRBV10-1	TRBD2	TGCGCCAGCAGTGGAACGTTGGGGCTAGCGGCCTACAATGAGCAGTTCTTC	CASSGTLGLAAYNEQFF
.	TRBJ2-1	TRBV29-1	TRBD2	TGCAGCGTTAAGTTGCGAGCGGGAGTAGGTAATGTCTACAATGAGCAGTTCTTC	CSVKLRAGVGNVYNEQFF
.	TRBJ2-7	TRBV11-3	.	TGTGCCAGCAGCGATACCATGACTAGTGGGATATACGAGCAGTACTTC	CASSDTMTSGIYEQYF
.	TRBJ1-4	TRBV18	.	TGTGCCAGCTCACGCGGATCCCTACTCAATGAAAAACTGTTTTTT	CASSRGSLLNEKLFF
.	TRBJ2-3	TRBV6-5	.	TGTGCCAGCGGCAGCCGGGGAGGCACAGATACGCAGTATTTT	CASGSRGGTDTQYF
.	TRBJ2-1	TRBV15	.	TGTGCCACCAGCAGAGATCTGGTCGGATACAATGAGCAGTTCTTC	CATSRDLVGYNEQFF
.	TRBJ2-3	TRBV9	.	TGTGCCAGCAGCGTAGCAGGGACAGATACGCAGTATTTT	CASSVAGTDTQYF
.	TRBJ1-2	TRBV6-1	.	TGTGCCAGCAGTGAAGCACGGGCTAACTATGGCTACACCTTC	CASSEARANYGYTF
.	TRBJ1-4	TRBV10-3	.	TGTGCCATCAGTGTGACAGAGGAGTGGGGTGAAAAACTGTTTTTT	CAISVTEEWGEKLFF
.	TRBJ1-4	TRBV5-4	TRBD1	TGTGCCAGCAGCTGGGCGAGCCGACAGGGGGGGGGAAAACTGTTTTTT	CASSWASRQGGGKLFF
.	TRBJ2-1	TRBV6-6	.	TGTGCCAGCAGTTTACTGGGGTTTGAGGAGCAGTTCTTC	CASSLLGFEEQFF
.	TRBJ1-6	TRBV7-9	.	TGTGCCAGCAGTTCGGAAGGTTCACCCCTCCACTTT	CASSSEGSPLHF
.	TRBJ2-1	TRBV9	.	TGTGCCAGCAGCCTTGGCGGGACGTACAATGAGCAGTTCTTC	CASSLGGTYNEQFF
.	TRBJ2-5	TRBV6-1	TRBD1	TGTGCCAGCAGTGAAGCTCGAGGGACAGTTCAAGAGACCCAGTACTTC	CASSEARGTVQETQYF
.	TRBJ1-5	TRBV10-3	.	TGTGCCATCAGTGAGTCCACGAGGATAACAGGGACCCAGCATTTT	CAISESTRITGTQHF
.	TRBJ1-1	TRBV7-3	.	TGTGCCAGCAGCTTAACAGTGAACACTGAAGCTTTCTTT	CASSLTVNTEAFF
.	TRBJ2-3	TRBV9	.	TGTGCCAGCAAAATCAGACCCTCCTCCACAGATACGCAGTATTTT	CASKIRPSSTDTQYF
.	TRBJ1-2	TRBV25-1	.	TGTGCCAGCAGAAGCCCCGATCATACAGGGATGGGCGGCTACACCTTC	CASRSPDHTGMGGYTF
once	TRBJ2-7	TRBV7-3	.	TGTGCCAGCAGCCTACCCCTTAGGTACGAGCAGTACTTC	CASSLPLRYEQYF
.	TRBJ1-3	TRBV5-4	.	TGTGCCAGCAGCTTTGAACCTACAGGCTCCACTGGAAACACCATATATTTT	CASSFEPTGSTGNTIYF
.	TRBJ2-5	TRBV5-1	TRBD2	TGCGCCAGCAGCATAGCGGGAGGGCAAGAGACCCAGTACTTC	CASSIAGGQETQYF
once	TRBJ2-3	TRBV5-1	.	TGCGCCAGCAGCTTGGGGAGCACAGATACGCAGTATTTT	CASSLGSTDTQYF
.	TRBJ1-3	TRBV9	TRBD1	TGTGCCAGCAGCCAAGGGGACAGGGGTTTAATCTCTGGAAACACCATATATTTT	CASSQGDRGLISGNTIYF
.	TRBJ2-2	TRBV15	TRBD1	TGTGCCACCAGCGCGGGCGGACAGGGCTCCGGGGAGCTGTTTTTT	CATSAGGQGSGELFF
.	TRBJ2-7	TRBV11-2	TRBD1	TGTGCCAGCAGCGGACAGGACTACGAGCAGTACTTC	CASSGQDYEQYF
.	TRBJ2-1	TRBV5-5	.	TGTGCCAGCAGCATAGACCAGCCCGGATACAATGAGCAGTTCTTC	CASSIDQPGYNEQFF
.	TRBJ2-2	TRBV7-3	TRBD2	TGTGCCAGCAGTTCTAGCGGGGGGGTCGCCGGGGAGCTGTTTTTT	CASSSSGGVAGELFF
.	TRBJ2-1	TRBV27	TRBD2	TGTGCCAGCATGGCTCGACCGGCGCTAGCGGGAGGTTATGAGCAGTTCTTC	CASMARPALAGGYEQFF
few	TRBJ2-4	TRBV7-9	.	TGTGCCAGCAGCTTCTTCCGGGTCCCTACGTCCAAAAACATTCAGTACTTC	CASSFFRVPTSKNIQYF
once	TRBJ2-7	TRBV6-6	TRBD2	TGTGCCAGCAGTAATGGCCCCGGGACTAGCGGATACGAGCAGTACTTC	CASSNGPGTSGYEQYF
once	TRBJ2-3	TRBV6-1	.	TGTGCCAGCAGTGAAGCGGTCCTTGGGGTTGGCACAGATACGCAGTATTTT	CASSEAVLGVGTDTQYF
.	TRBJ2-7	TRBV7-8	.	TGTGCCAGCAGCTTAACCGCCCATCCAAGCTACGAGCAGTACTTC	CASSLTAHPSYEQYF
.	TRBJ1-1	TRBV7-9	.	TGTGCCAGCAGCCGCGCAGGGGACACTGAAGCTTTCTTT	CASSRAGDTEAFF
.	TRBJ1-5	TRBV6-1	.	TGTGCCAGCATACCTCGGGGGAATCAGCCCCAGCATTTT	CASIPRGNQPQHF